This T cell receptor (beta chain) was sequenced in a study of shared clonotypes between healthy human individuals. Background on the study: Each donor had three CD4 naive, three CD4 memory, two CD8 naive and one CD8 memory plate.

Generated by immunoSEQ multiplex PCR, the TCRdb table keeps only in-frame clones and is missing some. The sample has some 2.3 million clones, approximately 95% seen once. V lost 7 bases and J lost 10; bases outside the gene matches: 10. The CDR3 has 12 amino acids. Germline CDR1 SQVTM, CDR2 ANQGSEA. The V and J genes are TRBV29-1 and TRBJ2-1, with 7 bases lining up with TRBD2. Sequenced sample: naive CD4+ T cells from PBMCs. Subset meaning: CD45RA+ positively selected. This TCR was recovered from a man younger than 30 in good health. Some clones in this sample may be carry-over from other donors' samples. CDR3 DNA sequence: TGCAGCGCGGGGGGTTGGGTTGTGGAGCAGTTCTTC. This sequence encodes CSAGGWVVEQFF.